This TCR beta chain was obtained from a study of cytomegalovirus exposure and HLA in healthy donors. In regard to this clone: Its antigen is still unknown.

Use of 60 Vbeta and 13 Jbeta primers characterized the PCR. The protocol was immunoSEQ multiplex PCR, while the TCRdb copy is restricted to in-frame clones and leaves out a portion. The table lists approximately 150,000 clones, roughly 65% of them singletons, with less than 5% in the top ten. V was cut by 0 bases and J by 3 bases, with 8 bases left in between. This CDR3 has 14 residues. Germline V CDR1 and CDR2: MNHNY, SVGAGI (reference sequence). Findings and limits, study-wide: A classifier reportedly called cytomegalovirus status with high sensitivity and specificity. Three CMV-associated chains were confirmed in vitro to be specific for CMV antigens. According to a later analysis, donors in an Asian-associated ancestry cluster reportedly had fewer N-insertions than the 666-donor mean. Data from an earlier analysis indicated that most TCR beta V segments were productive either about 87% or about 30% of the time.

The rearrangement links TRBV6-6 to TRBJ1-2; D is unresolved. This TCR was sampled from a woman aged 18-29 years in good health and CMV-seropositive. The sequenced material came from PBMCs. The CDR3 region has the DNA TGTGCCAGCAGTTACTCGTCGACTGACTATGGCTACACCTTC. Protein product: CASSYSSTDYGYTF.